The 3 T cell receptor beta chains presented below share a single source sample, sequenced in a study of blood T cell repertoires in COVID-19. The method was immunoSEQ multiplex PCR; TCRdb's version includes in-frame clones alone and lacks a portion of them. The table includes 95,000 to 110,000 clones, more than 85% detected once. Sequences were obtained from peripheral blood. The receptors stem from a human donor in a cohort sampled during active COVID-19.

The V gene is TRBV10-3, the J gene TRBJ2-7; D may be TRBD1 (5 bases). Per the germline V gene, CDR1 is ENHRY and CDR2 is SYGVKD. Between the trimmed V and J ends, which lost 2 bases and 3 bases, there was a span of 11 bases. This CDR3 comprises 14 residues. For the CDR3, the DNA is TGTGCCATCAGTGAGGGTCCAGGGAACTACGAGCAGTACTTC. Amino acids: CAISEGPGNYEQYF.

CDR3 protein: CATPGYNEQFF. The CDR3 region has the DNA TGTGCCACCCCGGGTTACAATGAGCAGTTCTTC. The gene calls are TRBV6-5 and TRBJ2-1, with unresolved D. This CDR3 has 11 residues. The germline gives CDR1 MNHEY, CDR2 SVGAGI. V lost 10 bases and J 4 bases, leaving 8 bases between the germline ends.

The chain carries TRBV5-1 and TRBJ1-5, with 7 bases lining up with TRBD1. V lost 4 bases and J lost 5; bases outside the gene matches: 6. Germline CDR1 SGHRS, CDR2 YFSETQ. The CDR3 contains 14 residues. The CDR3 sequence is CASSEGGADQPQHF. The DNA of the CDR3 is TGCGCCAGCAGCGAAGGGGGCGCCGATCAGCCCCAGCATTTT. The variable domain in full, completed from reference TRBV5-1 and TRBJ1-5, reads KAGVTQTPRYLIKTRGQQVTLSCSPISGHRSVSWYQQTPGQGLQFLFEYFSETQRNKGNFPGRFSGRQFSNSRSEMNVSTLELGDSALYLCASSEGGADQPQHFGDGTRLSIL.